Listed here is a single TCR beta chain. Its target is not known. These data are taken from a study of cytomegalovirus exposure and HLA in healthy donors. Overall study: Among about 179 million T cells, an earlier analysis found roughly 100 million unique TCR beta sequences.

Findings and limits, study-wide: The number of N-insertions in an Asian-associated ancestry cluster was reportedly below the roughly 660-donor mean in a later analysis. Rare TCR sequences predominated, though certain public TCRs were found in many donors.

Amplification used 60 Vbeta primers and 13 Jbeta primers. The table came from immunoSEQ multiplex PCR; TCRdb's copy has only in-frame clones and leaves some out. The sample contains about 89,000 clones, 64% of which appear only once. From germline, CDR1 is LGHNA and CDR2 YSLEER. The CDR3 extends over 16 amino acids. V dropped 0 bases and J dropped 0 bases, with 12 bases sitting between them. This clonotype was obtained from a human donor in good health. V usage is TRBV4-3 and J usage is TRBJ2-7; the D gene is possibly TRBD2 (5 bases). The sequencing sample was made of PBMCs. The CDR3 protein is CASSQDHGESSYEQYF. The CDR3 DNA follows: TGCGCCAGCAGCCAAGATCACGGGGAGAGCTCCTACGAGCAGTACTTC.